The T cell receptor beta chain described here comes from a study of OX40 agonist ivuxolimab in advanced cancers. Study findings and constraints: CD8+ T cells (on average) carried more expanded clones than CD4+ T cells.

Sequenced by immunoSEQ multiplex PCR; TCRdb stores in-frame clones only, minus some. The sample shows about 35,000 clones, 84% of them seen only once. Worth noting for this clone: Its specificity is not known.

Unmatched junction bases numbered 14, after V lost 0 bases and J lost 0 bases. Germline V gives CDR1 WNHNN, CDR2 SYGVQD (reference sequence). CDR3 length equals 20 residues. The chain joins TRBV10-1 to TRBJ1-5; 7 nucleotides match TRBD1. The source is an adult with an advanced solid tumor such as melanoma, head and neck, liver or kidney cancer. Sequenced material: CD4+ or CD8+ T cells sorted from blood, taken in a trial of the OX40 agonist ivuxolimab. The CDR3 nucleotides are TGCGCCAGCAGTGAGTCGATGACAGGACAGGCGGCTAATAGCAATCAGCCCCAGCATTTT. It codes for CASSESMTGQAANSNQPQHF.